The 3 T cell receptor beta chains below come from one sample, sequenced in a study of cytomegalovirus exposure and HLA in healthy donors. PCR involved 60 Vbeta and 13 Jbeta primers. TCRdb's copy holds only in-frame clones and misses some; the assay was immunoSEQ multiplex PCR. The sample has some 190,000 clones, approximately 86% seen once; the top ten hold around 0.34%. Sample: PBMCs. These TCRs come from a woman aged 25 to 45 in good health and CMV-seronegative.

CDR3 nucleotides: TGTGCCAGCAGCCCGGGTCACCCGGGACAGGGGACTAACTATGGCTACACCTTC. Amino acid sequence: CASSPGHPGQGTNYGYTF. The chain couples TRBV5-5 to TRBJ1-2; 10 bases fit TRBD1. The CDR3 runs 18 residues. Germline CDR1 and CDR2: SGHKS and YYEKEE (reference sequence). With V trimmed by 4 bases and J by 0 bases, 12 bases remained unmatched.

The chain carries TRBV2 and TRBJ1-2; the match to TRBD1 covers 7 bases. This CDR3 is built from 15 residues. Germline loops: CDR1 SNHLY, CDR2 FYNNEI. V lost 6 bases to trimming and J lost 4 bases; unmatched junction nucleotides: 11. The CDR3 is CASRTERGPVYGYTF. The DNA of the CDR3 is TGTGCCAGCAGAACCGAGAGGGGGCCGGTCTATGGCTACACCTTC.

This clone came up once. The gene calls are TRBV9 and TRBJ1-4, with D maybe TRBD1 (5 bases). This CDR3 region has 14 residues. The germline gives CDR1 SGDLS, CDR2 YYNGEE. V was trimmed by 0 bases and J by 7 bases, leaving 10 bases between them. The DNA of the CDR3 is TGTGCCAGCAGCGTAGGATGGGGCGGTGAAAAACTGTTTTTT. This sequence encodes CASSVGWGGEKLFF. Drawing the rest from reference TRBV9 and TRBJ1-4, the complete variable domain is DSGVTQTPKHLITATGQRVTLRCSPRSGDLSVYWYQQSLDQGLQFLIQYYNGEERAKGNILERFSAQQFPDLHSELNLSSLELGDSALYFCASSVGWGGEKLFFGSGTQLSVL.